The sequence of this T cell receptor (beta chain) was determined in a study of radiotherapy plus CTLA-4 blockade in lung cancer. Whole-study results and caveats: Once radiotherapy plus ipilimumab had been given, TCR clones derived from tumor expanded in blood.

Notes on this clone: Its antigen is undetermined.

Here immunoSEQ multiplex PCR was the method, and the copy in TCRdb shows in-frame clones only, minus some. The table has tens of thousands of clones, around 84% seen once; the top ten hold 28%. CTLA-4 blockade with ipilimumab, together with focal radiation, was given to patients with chemo-refractory metastatic non-small-cell lung cancer. The CDR3 sequence is 14 residues long. Germline V lookup: CDR1 MDHEN, CDR2 SYDVKM. Between the trimmed V and J ends, which lost 11 bases and 0 bases, there was a span of 15 bases. The TCR sequence derives from a human donor with non-small cell lung cancer whose response to radiotherapy plus ipilimumab could not be evaluated. The starting material was peripheral blood, obtained from a patient treated with radiotherapy plus ipilimumab. The chain uses TRBV28 and TRBJ2-3; D ambiguous. The CDR3 loop is CAPSEPESTDTQYF. The CDR3 DNA reads TGTGCCCCCAGCGAGCCGGAGAGCACAGATACGCAGTATTTT.